These 20 T cell receptor beta chains were sequenced from one sample in a study of T cells after yellow fever vaccination. TCRdb independently ran MiXCR on the 5' RACE reads; one entry per CDR3 protein. This table holds about 260,000 distinct CDR3 sequences, about 5% found once. This specimen consisted of CD4+ T cells sorted from PBMCs, obtained on the day of the yellow fever booster vaccination. These receptor sequences come from a man between 18 and 35 years old who received the YFV17D yellow fever vaccine.

CDR3 in amino acids: CASSERATAYEQYF. CDR3 bases: TGTGCCAGCAGTGAACGGGCAACGGCCTACGAGCAGTACTTC. This sequence joins TRBV2 and TRBJ2-7; D is unclear. Trimming cost V 2 bases and J 2 bases, with 10 bases left between them. Germline-derived CDR1 and CDR2 are SNHLY and FYNNEI. This CDR3 spans 14 amino acids.

V usage is TRBV7-2 and J usage is TRBJ2-7; D might be TRBD1 (5 bases). CDR3 length equals 14 residues. CDR1 and CDR2 (germline): SGHTA, FQGNSA. The V end lost 0 bases, the J end lost 3 bases, and 9 bases lay between the germline ends. The CDR3 protein is CASSLAGRVYEQYF. In DNA form, the CDR3 reads TGTGCCAGCAGCTTAGCGGGCAGGGTCTACGAGCAGTACTTC.

This clonotype was counted many times. This rearrangement joins TRBV6-2 or TRBV6-3 to TRBJ2-5, with unresolved D. The CDR3 length is 13 residues. Trimming cost V 6 bases and J 0 bases, with 8 bases left between them. CDR1 MNHEY and CDR2 SVGEGT come from the germline V gene. CDR3 bases: TGTGCCAGCAGACAGCACAACCAAGAGACCCAGTACTTC. Its protein is CASRQHNQETQYF.

This clonotype was observed a few times. V is TRBV18 and J is TRBJ2-1, with 11 bases lining up with TRBD1. This CDR3 is built from 15 residues. J lost 8 bases, V lost 4 bases, and 7 bases had no gene match. Per the germline V gene, CDR1 is KGHSH and CDR2 is LQKENI. The CDR3 sequence: CASSLQRGQGDEQFF. The CDR3 nucleotides read TGTGCCAGCTCACTGCAACGGGGACAGGGGGATGAGCAGTTCTTC.

This clonotype was counted at least ten times. The chain links TRBV29-1 to TRBJ2-1, with 14 bases identical to TRBD2. CDR3 length: 16 amino acids. Germline V gene sequence: CDR1 SQVTM, CDR2 ANQGSEA. The trim removed 1 base at V and 12 bases at J, leaving 11 bases unmatched. CDR3 protein: CSVEALTSGGAVAQFF. The DNA of the CDR3 is TGCAGCGTTGAAGCCCTGACTAGCGGGGGGGCTGTTGCGCAGTTCTTC.

This clonotype turned up a few times. V and J are TRBV24-1 and TRBJ1-3; D is uncertain. The ends were cut back, 2 bases at V and 3 bases at J, with 4 bases in the middle. CDR1 is KGHDR, CDR2 SFDVKD, per germline. This CDR3 is 13 amino acids long. The chain's CDR3 is CATSDWVGNTIYF. The CDR3, as DNA: TGTGCCACCAGTGATTGGGTTGGAAACACCATATATTTT.

The chain employs TRBV10-3 and TRBJ1-3; D is ambiguous. The germline gives CDR1 ENHRY, CDR2 SYGVKD. The CDR3 is 12 amino acids. V was trimmed by 8 bases and J by 0 bases, leaving 5 bases between them. The DNA of the CDR3 is TGTGCCATCTTGAGCTCTGGAAACACCATATATTTT. It encodes CAILSSGNTIYF.

This clonotype appeared many times. This chain joins TRBV28 and TRBJ2-7, with D possibly matching TRBD2 (5 bases). Germline assignment: CDR1 MDHEN and CDR2 SYDVKM. The germline V and J ends were trimmed by 6 bases and 6 bases, with 18 bases remaining between them. This CDR3 comprises 14 residues. CDR3 amino acids: CASRDLGAGGEQYV. In DNA form, the CDR3 reads TGTGCCAGCAGGGACTTGGGAGCTGGCGGCGAGCAGTACGTC.

The V and J genes are TRBV25-1 and TRBJ2-3; D might be TRBD1 or TRBD2, each matching 5 bases. V gave up 5 bases and J gave up 8 bases, with 29 bases separating them. Germline-derived CDR1 and CDR2 are MGHDK and SYGVNS. CDR3 size: 18 residues. The CDR3 loop reads CASSPSPGVSEERGTQYF. The CDR3 DNA sequence: TGTGCCAGCAGTCCGAGTCCCGGAGTCAGTGAAGAGAGGGGTACGCAGTATTTT.

This clonotype appeared many times. V is TRBV6-5 and J is TRBJ1-2, with a possible D match to TRBD1 (6 bases). This CDR3 region has 16 residues. Germline V CDR1 and CDR2: MNHEY, SVGAGI. Between the trimmed V and J ends, which lost 0 bases and 4 bases, there was a span of 15 bases. This chain's CDR3 is CASSYSKIGGGYGYTF. The CDR3 nucleotides are TGTGCCAGCAGTTACTCGAAAATCGGGGGCGGCTATGGCTACACCTTC.

This clonotype was counted many times. The chain uses TRBV20-1 and TRBJ2-7; 8 positions agree with TRBD1. CDR3 size: 13 residues. After removal of 6 bases from V and 1 base from J, the junction contained 5 bases not matched to a gene. Germline V CDR1 and CDR2: DFQATT, SNEGSKA (reference sequence). Here the CDR3 DNA reads TGCAGTGCAACCGACAGGGGTTCCTACGAGCAGTACGTC. Its translation: CSATDRGSYEQYV.

This clonotype was found many times. The genes are TRBV5-6 and TRBJ2-1; D unclear. Looked up from germline, CDR1 is SGHDT and CDR2 is YYEEEE. The CDR3 sequence is 16 residues long. Trimming pared 4 bases from V and 8 bases from J, leaving 22 bases between. The CDR3 region is CASSVNFGSSLHEQFF. The DNA for the CDR3 is TGTGCCAGCAGCGTGAATTTCGGAAGTTCGCTGCATGAGCAGTTCTTC.

This clonotype was seen a handful of times. The rearrangement uses TRBV6-5 and TRBJ1-5; tentative D call: TRBD1 (6 bases). The germline gives CDR1 MNHEY, CDR2 SVGAGI. The V end lost 7 bases, the J end lost 4 bases, and 8 bases lay between the germline ends. This CDR3 has 12 residues. In DNA, the CDR3 is TGTGCCAGCAAGGGGGGGAATCAGCCCCAGCATTTT. It is translated as CASKGGNQPQHF.

This clonotype turned up a few times. This chain uses TRBV4-2 with TRBJ1-6; D gene uncertain. The CDR3 loop spans 18 amino acids. Germline assignment: CDR1 LGHNA and CDR2 YNFKEQ. Trimming removed 0 bases from V and 3 bases from J, with 15 bases in between. The CDR3 nucleotides read TGTGCCAGCAGCCAAGAAAGCCCCAGGACGTACTATAATTCACCCCTCCACTTT. It encodes CASSQESPRTYYNSPLHF.

This clonotype was counted between two and nine times. The rearrangement links TRBV20-1 to TRBJ2-5; D gene unclear. This CDR3 contains 13 residues. Germline lookup yields CDR1 DFQATT and CDR2 SNEGSKA (reference sequence). V was shortened by 1 base and J by 2 bases, with 8 bases between the two germline ends. CDR3 nucleotide sequence: TGCAGTGCTAGAGCAACCTTACAAGAGACCCAGTACTTC. Its protein is CSARATLQETQYF.

This clonotype was detected many times. This chain links TRBV4-1 with TRBJ2-2; D possibly corresponds to TRBD1 (5 bases). The CDR3 is 17 residues long. Germline V gives CDR1 MGHRA, CDR2 YSYEKL. Trimming removed 1 base from V and 9 bases from J, with 21 bases in between. The CDR3 nucleotides are TGCGCCAGCAGCCAAGGAACAGGCAGTCAAGTTGGTTGGGAGCTGTTTTTT. This encodes CASSQGTGSQVGWELFF.

This clonotype was seen a few times. The chain couples TRBV6-4 to TRBJ2-1, with 11 nucleotides matching TRBD2. The trim removed 8 bases at V and 5 bases at J, leaving 8 bases unmatched. The germline CDR1 and CDR2 sequences are MRHNA and SNTAGT. This CDR3 is 15 amino acids long. CDR3 region: CASSFGTSGNNEQFF. Here the CDR3 DNA reads TGTGCCAGCTCATTTGGGACTAGCGGCAACAATGAGCAGTTCTTC.

This clonotype appeared many times. Written as DNA, the CDR3 is TGTGCCAGCAGTTTAGAGGGAGGTGTTATTTCACCCCTCCACTTT. The encoded protein is CASSLEGGVISPLHF. This chain joins TRBV12-3 or TRBV12-4 and TRBJ1-6; D not resolved. Deletions cut 1 base from V and 9 bases from J, with 13 bases between. The CDR3 has 15 residues.

Many counts were recorded for this clonotype. The J gene is TRBJ1-6, the V gene TRBV18, with D possibly being TRBD1 (5 bases). The germline CDR1 and CDR2 sequences are KGHSH and LQKENI. This CDR3 has 14 amino acids. V was shortened by 5 bases and J by 6 bases, with 11 bases between the two germline ends. The CDR3 loop reads CASSTRDFNSPLHF. The CDR3 DNA follows: TGTGCCAGCTCAACTCGGGACTTTAATTCACCCCTCCACTTT.

Ten or more counts support this clonotype. V gene TRBV15 combines with J gene TRBJ2-1; 13 bases line up with TRBD2. V lost 1 base, J lost 5 bases, and 5 bases stayed unmatched. Germline V gene lookup returns CDR1 LNHNV and CDR2 YYDKDF (reference sequence). This CDR3 is built from 17 residues. Here the CDR3 reads CATSRVRTSGGHNEQFF. CDR3 nucleotide sequence: TGTGCCACCAGCAGAGTTAGGACTAGCGGGGGTCACAATGAGCAGTTCTTC.